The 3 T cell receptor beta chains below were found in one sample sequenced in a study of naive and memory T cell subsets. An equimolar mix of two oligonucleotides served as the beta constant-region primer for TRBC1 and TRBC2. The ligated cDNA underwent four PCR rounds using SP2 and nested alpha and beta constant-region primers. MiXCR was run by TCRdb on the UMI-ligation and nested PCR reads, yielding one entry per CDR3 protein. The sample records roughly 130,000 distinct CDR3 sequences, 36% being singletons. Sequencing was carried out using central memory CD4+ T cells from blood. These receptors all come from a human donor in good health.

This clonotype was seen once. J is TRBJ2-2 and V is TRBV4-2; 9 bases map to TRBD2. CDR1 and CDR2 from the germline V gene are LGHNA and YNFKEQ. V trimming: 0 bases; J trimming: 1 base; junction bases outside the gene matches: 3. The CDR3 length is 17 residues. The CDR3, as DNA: TGTGCCAGCAGCCAAGATTCTAGCGGGGTGAACACCGGGGAGCTGTTTTTT. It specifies CASSQDSSGVNTGELFF.

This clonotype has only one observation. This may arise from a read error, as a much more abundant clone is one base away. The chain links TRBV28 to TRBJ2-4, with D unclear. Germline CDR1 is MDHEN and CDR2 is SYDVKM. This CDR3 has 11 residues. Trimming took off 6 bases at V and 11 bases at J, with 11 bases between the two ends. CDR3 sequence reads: CASRLKDFQYF. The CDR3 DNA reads TGTGCCAGCAGACTAAAAGACTTTCAGTACTTC.

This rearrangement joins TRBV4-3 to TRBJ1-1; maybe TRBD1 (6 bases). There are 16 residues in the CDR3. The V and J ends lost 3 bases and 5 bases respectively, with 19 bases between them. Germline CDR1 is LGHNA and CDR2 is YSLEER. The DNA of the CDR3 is TGCGCCAGCAGCCATAGCCTAGGAAGAGGGGGAACTGAAGCTTTCTTT. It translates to CASSHSLGRGGTEAFF.